This T cell receptor (beta chain) comes out of a study of cytotoxic CD8 clonotypes in ibrutinib-treated CLL. Study in general: Partial responses totalled roughly 24 and complete responses 2; after median around 74 months, 14 remained remitted and approximately 12 progressed. With a range of 6 to 36, the median treatment time before response samples were taken was roughly twelve months. Samples showed on average approximately 250,000 productive templates and 94,082 productive rearrangements. Overall study results and limits: Public clonotypes proved infrequent, and on treatment they shrank or remained steady.

CDR1 GTSNPN and CDR2 SVGIG come from the germline V gene (reference sequence). The CDR3 contains 15 residues. V gave up 2 bases and J gave up 4 bases, with 16 bases separating them. Comments on this clone: The antigen is unknown.

TCRdb's copy holds only in-frame clones and misses some; the assay was immunoSEQ multiplex PCR. The table lists around 310,000 clones, around four fifths of them singletons. V usage is TRBV30 and J usage is TRBJ2-3, with TRBD1 as a possible D gene (6 bases). The source is a human donor with chronic lymphocytic leukemia. The starting material was PBMCs, obtained before ibrutinib treatment. CDR3 sequence reads: CAWSQGPTGADTQYF. The CDR3, as DNA: TGTGCCTGGAGTCAGGGGCCCACTGGGGCAGATACGCAGTATTTT.